This T cell receptor beta chain was profiled in a study of graft-versus-host responses after intestinal transplantation. Study conclusions and caveats: Maximum circulating GvH clone levels tracked with early post-transplant HvG decreases.

Method: immunoSEQ multiplex PCR; TCRdb's copy keeps in-frame clones and lacks some. The data contain 18,000 or so clones, 95% of them singletons. The CDR3 is 11 residues long. Germline loops: CDR1 DFQATT, CDR2 SNEGSKA (reference sequence). Trimming cost V 8 bases and J 6 bases, with 11 bases left between them. As regards this clone: Its antigen is undetermined.

The TCR comes from a human patient who received an intestinal transplant, so some T cells may come from the graft donor. The sample in question was PBMCs, obtained 23 days after intestinal transplant. This sequence joins TRBV20-1 and TRBJ2-1, with no clear D. The CDR3 DNA reads TGCAGTTTATGGCGAGGCAATGAGCAGTTCTTC. Translation: CSLWRGNEQFF.